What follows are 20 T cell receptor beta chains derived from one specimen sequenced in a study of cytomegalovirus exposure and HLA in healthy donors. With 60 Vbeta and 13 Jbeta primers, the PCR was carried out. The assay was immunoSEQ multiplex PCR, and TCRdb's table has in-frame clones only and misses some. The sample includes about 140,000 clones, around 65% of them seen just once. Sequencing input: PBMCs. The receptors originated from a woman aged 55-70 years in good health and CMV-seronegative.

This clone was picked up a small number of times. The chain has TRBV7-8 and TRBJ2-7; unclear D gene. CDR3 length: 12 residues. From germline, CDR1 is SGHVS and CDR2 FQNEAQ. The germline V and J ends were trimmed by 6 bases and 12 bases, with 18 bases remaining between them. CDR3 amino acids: CASRSTTREAYF. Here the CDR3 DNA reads TGTGCCAGCAGGAGCACTACGAGAGAGGCGTACTTC.

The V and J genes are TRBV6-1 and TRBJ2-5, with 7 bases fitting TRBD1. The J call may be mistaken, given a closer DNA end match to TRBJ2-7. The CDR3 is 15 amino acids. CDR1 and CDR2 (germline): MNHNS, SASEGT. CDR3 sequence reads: CASNPRDRSSYEQYF. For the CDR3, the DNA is TGTGCCAGCAACCCTAGGGACAGAAGCTCCTACGAGCAGTACTTC.

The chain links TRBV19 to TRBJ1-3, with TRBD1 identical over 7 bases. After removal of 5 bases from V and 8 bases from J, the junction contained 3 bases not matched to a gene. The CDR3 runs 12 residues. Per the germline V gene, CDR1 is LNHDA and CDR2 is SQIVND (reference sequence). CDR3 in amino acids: CASSPGQDTIYF. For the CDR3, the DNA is TGTGCCAGTAGTCCTGGACAGGACACCATATATTTT.

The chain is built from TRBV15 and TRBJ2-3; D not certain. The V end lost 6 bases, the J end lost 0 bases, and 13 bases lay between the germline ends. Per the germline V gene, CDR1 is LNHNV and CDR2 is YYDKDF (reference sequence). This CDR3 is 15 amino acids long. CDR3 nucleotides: TGTGCCACCAGAGACTTCGGTCCTAGCACAGATACGCAGTATTTT. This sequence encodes CATRDFGPSTDTQYF.

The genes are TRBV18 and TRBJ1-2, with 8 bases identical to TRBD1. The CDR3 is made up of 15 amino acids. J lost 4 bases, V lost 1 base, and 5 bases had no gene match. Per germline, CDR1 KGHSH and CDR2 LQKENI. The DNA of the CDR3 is TGTGCCAGCTCACCACGGACAGGGACTGGCTATGGCTACACCTTC. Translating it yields CASSPRTGTGYGYTF.

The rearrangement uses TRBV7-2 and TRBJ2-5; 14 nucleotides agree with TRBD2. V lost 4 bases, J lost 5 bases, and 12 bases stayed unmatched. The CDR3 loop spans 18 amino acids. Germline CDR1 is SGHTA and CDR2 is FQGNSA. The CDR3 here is CASSSIKPGLAGDETQYF. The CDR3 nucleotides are TGTGCCAGCAGCTCAATAAAACCGGGACTAGCGGGGGATGAGACCCAGTACTTC.

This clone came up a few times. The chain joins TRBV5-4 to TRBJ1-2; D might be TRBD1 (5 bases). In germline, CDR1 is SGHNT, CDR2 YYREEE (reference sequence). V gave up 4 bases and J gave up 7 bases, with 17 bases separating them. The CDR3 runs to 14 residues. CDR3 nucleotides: TGTGCCAGCAGCCCGACACAGAGCCAGGGTGGCTACACCTTC. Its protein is CASSPTQSQGGYTF. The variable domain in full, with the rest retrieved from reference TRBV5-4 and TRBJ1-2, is ETGVTQSPTHLIKTRGQQVTLRCSSQSGHNTVSWYQQALGQGPQFIFQYYREEENGRGNFPPRFSGLQFPNYSSELNVNALELDDSALYLCASSPTQSQGGYTFGSGTRLTVV.

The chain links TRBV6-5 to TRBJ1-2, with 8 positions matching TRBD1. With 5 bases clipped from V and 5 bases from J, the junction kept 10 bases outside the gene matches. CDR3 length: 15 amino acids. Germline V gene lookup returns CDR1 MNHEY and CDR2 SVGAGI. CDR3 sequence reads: CASSHQPGGMYGYTF. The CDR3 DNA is TGTGCCAGCAGTCATCAACCAGGGGGCATGTATGGCTACACCTTC.

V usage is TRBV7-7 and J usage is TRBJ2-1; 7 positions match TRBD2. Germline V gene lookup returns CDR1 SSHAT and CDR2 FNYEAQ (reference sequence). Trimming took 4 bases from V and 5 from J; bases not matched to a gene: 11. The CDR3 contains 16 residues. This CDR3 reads CASSSNFGLVNNEQFF. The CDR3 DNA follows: TGTGCCAGCAGCTCCAACTTCGGACTAGTCAACAATGAGCAGTTCTTC.

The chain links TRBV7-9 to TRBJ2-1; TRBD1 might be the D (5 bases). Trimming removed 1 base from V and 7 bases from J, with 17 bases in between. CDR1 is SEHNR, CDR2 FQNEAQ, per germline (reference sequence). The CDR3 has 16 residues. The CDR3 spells CASSLGPVGPANEQFF. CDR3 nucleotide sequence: TGTGCCAGCAGCTTAGGTCCGGTGGGGCCCGCAAATGAGCAGTTCTTC.

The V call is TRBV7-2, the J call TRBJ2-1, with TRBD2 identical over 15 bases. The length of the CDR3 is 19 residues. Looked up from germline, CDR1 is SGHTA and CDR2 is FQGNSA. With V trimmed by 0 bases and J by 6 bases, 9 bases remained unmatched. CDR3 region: CASSLAPGLAGGPGNEQFF. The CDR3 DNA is TGTGCCAGCAGCTTAGCGCCTGGACTAGCGGGAGGGCCTGGCAATGAGCAGTTCTTC.

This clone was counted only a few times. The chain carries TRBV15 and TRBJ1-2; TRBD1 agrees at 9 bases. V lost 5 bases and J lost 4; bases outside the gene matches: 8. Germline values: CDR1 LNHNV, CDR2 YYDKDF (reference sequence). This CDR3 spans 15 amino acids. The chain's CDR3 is CATSGGTGSPYGYTF. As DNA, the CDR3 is TGTGCCACCAGCGGCGGGACAGGGAGCCCCTATGGCTACACCTTC.

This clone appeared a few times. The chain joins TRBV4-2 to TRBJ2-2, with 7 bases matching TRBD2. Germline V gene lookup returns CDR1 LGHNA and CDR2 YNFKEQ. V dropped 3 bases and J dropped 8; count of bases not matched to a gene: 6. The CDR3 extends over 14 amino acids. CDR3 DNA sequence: TGTGCCAGCAGCCAGGAACTAGCGCCGGGGGAGCTGTTTTTT. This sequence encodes CASSQELAPGELFF.

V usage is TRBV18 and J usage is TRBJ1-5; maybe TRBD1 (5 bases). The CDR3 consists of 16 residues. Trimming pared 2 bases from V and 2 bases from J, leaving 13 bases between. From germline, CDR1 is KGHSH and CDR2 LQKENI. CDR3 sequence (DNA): TGTGCCAGCTCACCAGGGGCAGGGTTCGGCAATCAGCCCCAGCATTTT. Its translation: CASSPGAGFGNQPQHF.

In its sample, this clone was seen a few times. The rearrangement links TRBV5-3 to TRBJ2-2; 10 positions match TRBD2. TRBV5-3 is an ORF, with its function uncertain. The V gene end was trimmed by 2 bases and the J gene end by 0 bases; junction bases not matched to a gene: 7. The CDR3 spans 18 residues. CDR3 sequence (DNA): TGTGCCAGAAGCTTAGGGCTAGCGGGGGCTACGAACACCGGGGAGCTGTTTTTT. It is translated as CARSLGLAGATNTGELFF.

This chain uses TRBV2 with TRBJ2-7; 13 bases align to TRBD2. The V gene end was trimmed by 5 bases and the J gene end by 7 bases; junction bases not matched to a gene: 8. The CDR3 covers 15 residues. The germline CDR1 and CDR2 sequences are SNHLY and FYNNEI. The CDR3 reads CASSPRTSGSSEQYF. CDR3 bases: TGTGCCAGCAGTCCTCGGACTAGCGGGAGTTCTGAGCAGTACTTC.

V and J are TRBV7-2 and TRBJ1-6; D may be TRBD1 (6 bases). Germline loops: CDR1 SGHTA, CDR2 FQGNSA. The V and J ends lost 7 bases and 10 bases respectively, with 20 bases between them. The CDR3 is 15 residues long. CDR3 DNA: TGTGCCAGCAACCACGAGGGGGGGGTGAGGTCACCCCTCCACTTT. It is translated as CASNHEGGVRSPLHF.

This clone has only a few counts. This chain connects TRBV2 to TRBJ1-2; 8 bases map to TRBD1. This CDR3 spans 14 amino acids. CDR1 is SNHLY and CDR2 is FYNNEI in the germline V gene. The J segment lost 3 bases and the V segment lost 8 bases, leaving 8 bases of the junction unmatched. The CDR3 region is CASGPGDRHYGYTF. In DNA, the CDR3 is TGTGCCAGCGGCCCGGGGGACAGGCACTATGGCTACACCTTC. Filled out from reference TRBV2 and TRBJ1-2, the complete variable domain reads EPEVTQTPSHQVTQMGQEVILRCVPISNHLYFYWYRQILGQKVEFLVSFYNNEISEKSEIFDDQFSVERPDGSNFTLKIRSTKLEDSAMYFCASGPGDRHYGYTFGSGTRLTVV.

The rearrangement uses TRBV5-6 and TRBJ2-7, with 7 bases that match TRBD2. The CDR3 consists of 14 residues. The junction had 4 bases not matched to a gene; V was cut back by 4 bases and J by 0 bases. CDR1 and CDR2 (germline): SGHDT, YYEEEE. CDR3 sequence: CASSPGGSSYEQYF. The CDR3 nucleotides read TGTGCCAGCAGCCCCGGGGGGAGCTCCTACGAGCAGTACTTC.

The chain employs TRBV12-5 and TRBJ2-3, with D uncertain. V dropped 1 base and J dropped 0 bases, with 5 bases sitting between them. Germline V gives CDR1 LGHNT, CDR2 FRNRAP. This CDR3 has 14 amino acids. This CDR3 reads CASGLDSSTDTQYF. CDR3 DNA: TGTGCTAGTGGTTTGGATTCTAGCACAGATACGCAGTATTTT. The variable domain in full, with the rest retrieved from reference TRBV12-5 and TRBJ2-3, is DARVTQTPRHKVTEMGQEVTMRCQPILGHNTVFWYRQTMMQGLELLAYFRNRAPLDDSGMPKDRFSAEMPDATLATLKIQPSEPRDSAVYFCASGLDSSTDTQYFGPGTRLTVL.